Below, 31 T cell receptor beta chains from the same sample are listed, as sequenced in a study of blood T cell repertoires in COVID-19. Sequenced by immunoSEQ multiplex PCR; TCRdb stores in-frame clones only, minus some. The sample lists 150,000 to 200,000 clones; 85% to 95% were seen once. Sequencing was carried out using peripheral blood. The source of these receptors is a man aged 45-65 years with acute or convalescent COVID-19.

The chain is built from TRBV30 and TRBJ2-7; 8 nucleotides match TRBD2. CDR3 length: 13 residues. J gave up 7 bases and V 2 bases, and 7 bases lay outside the gene matches. The germline gives CDR1 GTSNPN, CDR2 SVGIG (reference sequence). CDR3 sequence reads: CAWSLAGLREQYF. The CDR3 nucleotides read TGTGCCTGGAGTCTAGCGGGTTTAAGGGAGCAGTACTTC.

J is TRBJ2-2 and V is TRBV7-2, with 9 bases aligning to TRBD2. V lost 4 bases to trimming and J lost 5 bases; unmatched junction nucleotides: 8. Germline V lookup: CDR1 SGHTA, CDR2 FQGNSA. This CDR3 region has 16 residues. The CDR3: CASSSTTSGKTGELFF. The CDR3, as DNA: TGTGCCAGCAGCTCAACGACTAGCGGAAAAACCGGGGAGCTGTTTTTT.

This rearrangement joins TRBV2 to TRBJ2-7; 7 nucleotides line up with TRBD2. Germline CDR1 reads SNHLY; CDR2 reads FYNNEI. There are 14 residues in the CDR3. V trimming: 6 bases; J trimming: 7 bases; junction bases outside the gene matches: 12. CDR3 protein: CASRSRETPREQYF. In DNA form, the CDR3 reads TGTGCCAGCAGATCGCGGGAGACCCCTCGGGAGCAGTACTTC.

The chain combines TRBV7-9 with TRBJ2-7; weak D call: TRBD2 (6 bases). Trimming shortened V by 1 base and J by 7 bases, and 17 bases separated the two germline ends. The CDR3 runs to 15 residues. Per germline, CDR1 SEHNR and CDR2 FQNEAQ (reference sequence). CDR3 sequence: CASSLGTSRHLEQYF. The CDR3 region has the DNA TGTGCCAGCAGCTTAGGAACTAGCCGCCACCTGGAGCAGTACTTC.

The sample holds one count of this clone. The rearrangement uses TRBV6-5 and TRBJ2-7, with D tentatively TRBD2 (6 bases). The CDR3 length is 15 residues. V dropped 0 bases and J dropped 2 bases, with 11 bases sitting between them. From germline, CDR1 is MNHEY and CDR2 SVGAGI. The CDR3 coding sequence is TGTGCCAGCAGTTACTCGAGGCGGGGAGCCTACGAGCAGTACTTC. Amino acid sequence: CASSYSRRGAYEQYF.

The CDR3 reads CASGQLSTEAFF. The CDR3 DNA reads as TGTGCCAGCGGGCAGTTGAGCACTGAAGCTTTCTTT. The chain uses TRBV28 and TRBJ1-1; D gene ambiguous. The CDR3 totals 12 residues. V was shortened by 8 bases and J by 4 bases, with 11 bases between the two germline ends. Germline V CDR1 and CDR2: MDHEN, SYDVKM. Filled out from reference TRBV28 and TRBJ1-1, the complete variable domain reads DVKVTQSSRYLVKRTGEKVFLECVQDMDHENMFWYRQDPGLGLRLIYFSYDVKMKEKGDIPEGYSVSREKKERFSLILESASTNQTSMYLCASGQLSTEAFFGQGTRLTVV.

This chain uses TRBV11-2 with TRBJ2-7, with D unclear. This CDR3 region has 15 residues. Trimming left V 2 bases short and J 0 bases short, with 11 bases between. Germline CDR1 is SGHAT and CDR2 is FQNNGV. The CDR3 region is CASSLFEATSYEQYF. The CDR3 DNA reads as TGTGCCAGCAGCTTATTCGAAGCGACCTCCTACGAGCAGTACTTC.

This sequence joins TRBV7-3 and TRBJ1-6; D may be TRBD1 (5 bases). The germline CDR1 and CDR2 sequences are SGHTA and FQGTGA. The CDR3 length is 13 residues. V dropped 6 bases and J dropped 6 bases, with 9 bases sitting between them. Here the CDR3 reads CASSDSVNSPLHF. Written as DNA, the CDR3 is TGTGCCAGCAGTGACAGTGTTAATTCACCCCTCCACTTT.

V usage is TRBV7-3 and J usage is TRBJ2-7, with 8 bases lining up with TRBD2. V dropped 5 bases and J dropped 0; count of bases not matched to a gene: 3. The CDR3 length is 14 residues. CDR1 and CDR2 from the germline V gene are SGHTA and FQGTGA. Here the CDR3 reads CASSRGGTSYEQYF. The CDR3, as DNA: TGTGCCAGCAGCCGGGGGGGGACCTCCTACGAGCAGTACTTC.

The CDR3 coding sequence is TGTGCCAGCAGCGGGAATCAGCCCCAGCATTTT. Its protein product is CASSGNQPQHF. The chain employs TRBV6-5 and TRBJ1-5; D uncertain. Trimming cost V 6 bases and J 4 bases, with 4 bases left between them. Germline CDR1 MNHEY, CDR2 SVGAGI. This CDR3 has 11 residues.

The rearrangement uses TRBV2 and TRBJ1-2; D is unclear. CDR3 size: 12 residues. V was clipped by 4 bases and J by 8 bases, with 11 bases between them. Germline CDR1 SNHLY, CDR2 FYNNEI. The DNA of the CDR3 is TGTGCCAGCAGTGCTGGCCCCTGGGGCTACACCTTC. Its protein is CASSAGPWGYTF.

This clone was seen only a few times. The V gene is TRBV6-5, the J gene TRBJ2-5; 11 bases agree with TRBD1. From germline, CDR1 is MNHEY and CDR2 SVGAGI. The V gene end was trimmed by 5 bases and the J gene end by 5 bases; junction bases not matched to a gene: 7. The CDR3 is 15 residues long. This CDR3 is CASSRRTGGWETQYF. In nucleotides, the CDR3 is TGTGCCAGCAGTAGACGGACAGGGGGCTGGGAGACCCAGTACTTC.

The rearrangement uses TRBV12-3 or TRBV12-4 and TRBJ1-1; 7 bases map to TRBD1. This CDR3 contains 12 residues. After removal of 7 bases from V and 5 bases from J, the junction contained 4 bases not matched to a gene. CDR3 sequence reads: CASTTDRTEAFF. DNA of the CDR3: TGTGCCAGCACCACGGACAGGACTGAAGCTTTCTTT.

The J gene is TRBJ2-1, the V gene TRBV28, with TRBD2 identical over 12 bases. The CDR3 is 13 residues long. V shed 7 bases and J 9 bases; nucleotides not matched to a gene: 4. Germline V gene lookup returns CDR1 MDHEN and CDR2 SYDVKM. CDR3 nucleotides: TGTGCCAGCAAGACTAGCGGGAGTGGTGAGCAGTTCTTC. Protein product: CASKTSGSGEQFF.

This sequence joins TRBV5-1 and TRBJ1-2; the match to TRBD1 covers 9 bases. Trimming removed 3 bases from V and 5 bases from J; junction bases left unmatched: 5. CDR1 is SGHRS and CDR2 is YFSETQ in the germline V gene. The CDR3 is made up of 14 amino acids. CDR3 in amino acids: CASSSWTGDYGYTF. The CDR3 nucleotides read TGCGCCAGCAGCTCATGGACAGGGGATTATGGCTACACCTTC.

The table lists this clone with a count of one. The chain employs TRBV7-9 and TRBJ1-3; D possibly corresponds to TRBD1 (5 bases). In germline, CDR1 is SEHNR, CDR2 FQNEAQ (reference sequence). This CDR3 has 14 amino acids. The V end lost 4 bases, the J end lost 11 bases, and 18 bases lay between the germline ends. For the CDR3, the DNA is TGTGCCAGCAGCTCCTTAACCCCAGGGCACCCCATATATTTT. This sequence encodes CASSSLTPGHPIYF. Complete variable domain (other parts from reference TRBV7-9 and TRBJ1-3): DTGVSQNPRHKITKRGQNVTFRCDPISEHNRLYWYRQTLGQGPEFLTYFQNEAQLEKSRLLSDRFSAERPKGSFSTLEIQRTEQGDSAMYLCASSSLTPGHPIYFGEGSWLTVV.

A single count supports this clone. The chain links TRBV4-1 to TRBJ2-2; D gene ambiguous. Germline CDR1 MGHRA, CDR2 YSYEKL. V was shortened by 1 base and J by 3 bases, with 9 bases between the two germline ends. The CDR3 has 15 amino acids. As DNA, the CDR3 is TGCGCCAGCAGCCAAGGTTTCCCTCACACCGGGGAGCTGTTTTTT. Translation gives CASSQGFPHTGELFF.

The rearrangement joins TRBV19 to TRBJ1-5; 10 bases fit TRBD1. J lost 5 bases, V lost 7 bases, and 17 bases had no gene match. The CDR3 runs to 18 residues. CDR1 and CDR2 from the germline V gene are LNHDA and SQIVND (reference sequence). CDR3: CASTRYPSGQGIYQPQHF. CDR3 nucleotide sequence: TGTGCCAGTACTCGCTACCCCTCGGGACAGGGGATTTATCAGCCCCAGCATTTT.

J is TRBJ2-1 and V is TRBV3-1 (or the pseudogene TRBV3-2); 7 nucleotides match TRBD1. There are 12 residues in the CDR3. Germline V gene lookup returns CDR1 LGHDT and CDR2 YNNKEL (reference sequence). The J segment lost 12 bases and the V segment lost 5 bases, leaving 7 bases of the junction unmatched. The CDR3 DNA sequence: TGTGCCAGCAGCGAACAGGGGTCCGGGCAGTTCTTC. Its translation is CASSEQGSGQFF.

The CDR3 loop is CASRRGMTYEQYF. DNA for the CDR3: TGTGCCAGCAGGCGGGGGATGACCTACGAGCAGTACTTC. The V gene is TRBV27, the J gene TRBJ2-7; 7 nucleotides match TRBD2. There are 13 residues in the CDR3. Unmatched junction bases numbered 4, after V lost 6 bases and J lost 2 bases. Germline CDR1 reads MNHEY; CDR2 reads SMNVEV (reference sequence).

The chain carries TRBV7-8 and TRBJ2-7; D not resolved. Germline V gene data show CDR1 as SGHVS and CDR2 as FQNEAQ. The V and J ends lost 0 bases and 1 base respectively, with 13 bases between them. The CDR3 spans 16 residues. The CDR3 nucleotides are TGTGCCAGCAGCTTAGCGTTCATGGGCCTATCCTACGAGCAGTACTTC. Protein sequence: CASSLAFMGLSYEQYF.

V gene TRBV7-8 combines with J gene TRBJ2-3; 14 nucleotides match TRBD2. J lost 2 bases, V lost 5 bases, and 9 bases had no gene match. Germline CDR1 reads SGHVS; CDR2 reads FQNEAQ. The CDR3 length is 18 residues. The CDR3 coding sequence is TGTGCCAGCAGCCTTCGGACTAGCGGGAGGCTCAACACAGATACGCAGTATTTT. It yields the protein CASSLRTSGRLNTDTQYF.

The CDR3 spells CASSQGAQTASYEQYF. CDR3 in DNA: TGTGCCAGCAGCCAAGGCGCACAGACGGCCTCCTACGAGCAGTACTTC. V gene TRBV3-1 (or the pseudogene TRBV3-2) combines with J gene TRBJ2-7; D unresolved. The CDR3 sequence is 16 residues long. Trimming removed 1 base at V and 0 bases at J, with 13 bases between. Germline loops: CDR1 LGHDT, CDR2 YNNKEL (reference sequence).

The chain carries TRBV27 and TRBJ2-7; D uncertain. Germline CDR1 and CDR2: MNHEY and SMNVEV (reference sequence). Trimming took off 1 base at V and 2 bases at J, with 6 bases between the two ends. This CDR3 spans 13 amino acids. CDR3 residues: CASSLYGPYEQYF. The CDR3 region has the DNA TGTGCCAGCAGTTTATACGGTCCCTACGAGCAGTACTTC.

The V gene is TRBV21-1, the J gene TRBJ1-2. TRBV21-1 constitutes a pseudogene. The CDR3 sequence is 18 residues long. CDR3 residues: CASSKEYPPGGGNYGYTF. Written as DNA, the CDR3 is TGTGCCAGCAGCAAAGAATACCCTCCGGGCGGGGGGAACTATGGCTACACCTTC.

V and J are TRBV29-1 and TRBJ2-1; 7 bases agree with TRBD2. With 3 bases clipped from V and 2 bases from J, the junction kept 4 bases outside the gene matches. This CDR3 region has 14 residues. The V gene's germline CDR1 is SQVTM and CDR2 ANQGSEA. The CDR3 protein is CSVDASGAYNEQFF. The DNA for the CDR3 is TGCAGCGTTGATGCTAGCGGAGCCTACAATGAGCAGTTCTTC.

This chain joins TRBV5-1 and TRBJ1-1, with 8 bases matching TRBD1. This CDR3 has 15 residues. V gave up 2 bases and J gave up 1 base; unmatched junction bases: 4. CDR1 SGHRS and CDR2 YFSETQ come from the germline V gene. CDR3 protein: CASSLTGTGNTEAFF. The CDR3, as DNA: TGCGCCAGCAGCTTAACCGGGACAGGGAACACTGAAGCTTTCTTT.

The chain links TRBV9 to TRBJ1-2, with D unresolved. Germline-derived CDR1 and CDR2 are SGDLS and YYNGEE. The CDR3 runs 12 residues. The ends were cut back, 3 bases at V and 13 bases at J, with 16 bases in the middle. The chain's CDR3 is CASSGAGVLFTF. Here the CDR3 DNA reads TGTGCCAGCAGCGGCGCCGGAGTACTCTTCACCTTC. Variable domain in full (rest from reference TRBV9 and TRBJ1-2): DSGVTQTPKHLITATGQRVTLRCSPRSGDLSVYWYQQSLDQGLQFLIQYYNGEERAKGNILERFSAQQFPDLHSELNLSSLELGDSALYFCASSGAGVLFTFGSGTRLTVV.

The CDR3 nucleotides read TGCGCCAGCCTCCGAGACTCGAACACTGAAGCTTTCTTT. The encoded protein is CASLRDSNTEAFF. This rearrangement joins TRBV5-1 to TRBJ1-1; D is undetermined. V lost 7 bases, J lost 1 base, and 11 bases lay in between. The CDR3 has 13 residues. Germline CDR1 and CDR2: SGHRS and YFSETQ. The full variable domain, its missing parts supplied by reference TRBV5-1 and TRBJ1-1, is KAGVTQTPRYLIKTRGQQVTLSCSPISGHRSVSWYQQTPGQGLQFLFEYFSETQRNKGNFPGRFSGRQFSNSRSEMNVSTLELGDSALYLCASLRDSNTEAFFGQGTRLTVV.

In its sample, this clone was seen once. The rearrangement links TRBV4-1 to TRBJ1-1; 7 nucleotides line up with TRBD1. CDR3 length equals 15 residues. Per the germline V gene, CDR1 is MGHRA and CDR2 is YSYEKL. J gave up 0 bases and V 1 base, and 2 bases lay outside the gene matches. CDR3 coding DNA: TGCGCCAGCAGCCAAGGGGACAGAGTGAACACTGAAGCTTTCTTT. Residues: CASSQGDRVNTEAFF.

The rearrangement joins TRBV19 to TRBJ2-1, with TRBD2 as a possible D gene (5 bases). V lost 6 bases to trimming and J lost 7 bases, with 7 bases between them. This CDR3 is 11 amino acids long. Germline CDR1 reads LNHDA; CDR2 reads SQIVND (reference sequence). The CDR3 spells CASRQRNEQFF. DNA for the CDR3: TGTGCCAGTAGACAGCGGAATGAGCAGTTCTTC. Supplemented by reference TRBV19 and TRBJ2-1, the full variable domain reads DGGITQSPKYLFRKEGQNVTLSCEQNLNHDAMYWYRQDPGQGLRLIYYSQIVNDFQKGDIAEGYSVSREKKESFPLTVTSAQKNPTAFYLCASRQRNEQFFGPGTRLTVL.